Listed below are T cell receptor beta chains from one sample, sequenced in a study of somatic mutations in cytotoxic T cells in rheumatoid arthritis. Only in-frame clones appear in the TCRdb table, and some are missing; sequencing was by immunoSEQ multiplex PCR. The table shows some 6,500 clones, with roughly 55% occurring only once. What was sequenced was CD8+ T cells sorted from blood. The receptors stem from a woman in her thirties or forties in good health. CDR3s include the opening cysteine and the closing phenylalanine or tryptophan. D genes are given only for firm matches. Size is omitted from some rows. Given values are once, few, many or a class for expanded clones.

V: TRBV5-4; D: TRBD1; J: TRBJ2-5; size: few; DNA: TGTGCCAGCAGCTCCTGGACAGGAGAGACCCAGTACTTC; CDR3: CASSSWTGETQYF
V: TRBV27; D: NA; J: TRBJ2-1; size: NA; DNA: TGTGCCAGCAGTGGGGGACGATATGAGCAGTTCTTC; CDR3: CASSGGRYEQFF
V: TRBV19; D: TRBD2; J: TRBJ2-3; size: NA; DNA: TGTGCCAGTAGTCCACGAGACGGGACTAGCGGGAGTGGTACGCAGTATTTT; CDR3: CASSPRDGTSGSGTQYF
V: TRBV9; D: NA; J: TRBJ2-6; size: NA; DNA: TGTGCCAGCAGCCCCAGTCTCGGTGGGGCCAACGTCCTGACTTTC; CDR3: CASSPSLGGANVLTF
V: TRBV7-9; D: NA; J: TRBJ2-7; size: NA; DNA: TGTGCCAGCCTTCGGACCCGGCCTGGGCAGCCCTACGAGCAGTACTTC; CDR3: CASLRTRPGQPYEQYF
V: TRBV23-1; D: NA; J: TRBJ1-5; size: NA; DNA: TGCGCCAGCAGTCAATTCTCCCGGGGGGTTCCGTCCAATCAGCCCCAGCATTTT; CDR3: CASSQFSRGVPSNQPQHF
V: TRBV19; D: NA; J: TRBJ2-1; size: NA; DNA: TGTGCCAGTAGTATAGGTGCGACGAGCTCCTACAATGAGCAGTTCTTC; CDR3: CASSIGATSSYNEQFF
V: TRBV11-3; D: NA; J: TRBJ2-7; size: once; DNA: TGTGCCAGCAGCAATAGGCCGGACAGCTCCTACGAGCAGTACTTC; CDR3: CASSNRPDSSYEQYF
V: TRBV6-1; D: NA; J: TRBJ2-7; size: NA; DNA: TGTGCCAGCAGTGAAGCGCGAATTGGTAGCTACGAGCAGTACTTC; CDR3: CASSEARIGSYEQYF
V: TRBV2; D: TRBD2; J: TRBJ2-3; size: NA; DNA: TGTGCCAGCAGTGAGACTAGCGGGAGTAGAGATACGCAGTATTTT; CDR3: CASSETSGSRDTQYF
V: TRBV27; D: NA; J: TRBJ1-1; size: few; DNA: TGTGCCAGCAGTTTATCTCCCGGGGGGAACACTGAAGCTTTCTTT; CDR3: CASSLSPGGNTEAFF
V: TRBV29-1; D: TRBD2; J: TRBJ2-1; size: NA; DNA: TGCAGCGTGGGTGGACTAGCGGGAATGGGCTACAATGAGCAGTTCTTC; CDR3: CSVGGLAGMGYNEQFF
V: TRBV9; D: TRBD2; J: TRBJ2-7; size: NA; DNA: TGTGCCAGCAGCGTCACTAGCGGGTCCTACGAGCAGTACTTC; CDR3: CASSVTSGSYEQYF
V: TRBV11-2; D: NA; J: TRBJ2-1; size: NA; DNA: TGTGCCAGCAGCTTAAGGGAGCCCGCCTACAATGAGCAGTTCTTC; CDR3: CASSLREPAYNEQFF
V: TRBV5-6; D: NA; J: TRBJ2-3; size: few; DNA: TGTGCCAGCAGCTTGGCCAGGTCTCGGACGCAGTATTTT; CDR3: CASSLARSRTQYF
V: TRBV2; D: NA; J: TRBJ1-1; size: few; DNA: TGTGCCAGCCCTCTGGGTATTGACGTGGACACTGAAGCTTTCTTT; CDR3: CASPLGIDVDTEAFF
V: TRBV9; D: NA; J: TRBJ1-1; size: NA; DNA: TGTGCCAGCAGCGTAGGAGCGGGACACCTAGGAGACACTGAAGCTTTCTTT; CDR3: CASSVGAGHLGDTEAFF
V: TRBV4-2; D: NA; J: TRBJ2-6; size: few; DNA: TGTGCCAGCAGCCAAGAAGGGTATGGTATAGGGACTGGGGCCAACGTCCTGACTTTC; CDR3: CASSQEGYGIGTGANVLTF
V: TRBV27; D: NA; J: TRBJ1-1; size: NA; DNA: TGTGCCAGCAGTCAATCGACAGCGACTGAAGCTTTCTTT; CDR3: CASSQSTATEAFF
V: TRBV29-1; D: NA; J: TRBJ2-1; size: NA; DNA: TGCAGCGTTGAAGAGGGGGGCGGGAGCTACTACAATGAGCAGTTCTTC; CDR3: CSVEEGGGSYYNEQFF
V: TRBV11-3; D: NA; J: TRBJ2-5; size: NA; DNA: TGTGCCAGCAGCTTATGGTCCGGAGGTCTAGAGACCCAGTACTTC; CDR3: CASSLWSGGLETQYF
V: TRBV9; D: NA; J: TRBJ2-2; size: NA; DNA: TGTGCCAGCAGCGGGGTACAGGGAACGGACACCGGGGAGCTGTTTTTT; CDR3: CASSGVQGTDTGELFF
V: TRBV5-1; D: NA; J: TRBJ1-1; size: once; DNA: TGCGCCAGCAGCTCAGCGGTAGGAGACACTGAAGCTTTCTTT; CDR3: CASSSAVGDTEAFF
V: TRBV9; D: NA; J: TRBJ1-1; size: few; DNA: TGTGCCAGCAGCACCTCAGGGGCCGGTGAAGCTTTCTTT; CDR3: CASSTSGAGEAFF
V: TRBV28; D: NA; J: TRBJ2-7; size: NA; DNA: TGTGCCAGCAGTTTGGGTATCGGCAGGGGTCGGTCCTACGAGCAGTACTTC; CDR3: CASSLGIGRGRSYEQYF
V: TRBV19; D: TRBD1; J: TRBJ2-5; size: few; DNA: TGTGCCAGTAGTATCCGACAGGGGAGGATTGGGGAGACCCAGTACTTC; CDR3: CASSIRQGRIGETQYF
V: TRBV10-2; D: TRBD2; J: TRBJ2-1; size: NA; DNA: TGCGCCAGCAGTGACGGGACTAGTGGTAGTGAGCAGTTCTTC; CDR3: CASSDGTSGSEQFF
V: TRBV7-9; D: NA; J: TRBJ2-5; size: NA; DNA: TGTGCCAGCAGCTCCGGTAGCGGCCCAGCGGGCAGGGAGACCCAGTACTTC; CDR3: CASSSGSGPAGRETQYF
V: TRBV27; D: NA; J: TRBJ2-4; size: NA; DNA: TGTGCCAGCAGTTCAAGAGGGATTGCCATTCAGTACTTC; CDR3: CASSSRGIAIQYF
V: TRBV5-6; D: TRBD2; J: TRBJ2-7; size: NA; DNA: TGTGCCAGCAGCTGGGACCCCGGGACTAGGAGCTCCTACGAGCAGTACTTC; CDR3: CASSWDPGTRSSYEQYF
V: TRBV13; D: NA; J: TRBJ2-7; size: NA; DNA: TGTGCCAGCAGCCCCGGCACTTACGAGCAGTACTTC; CDR3: CASSPGTYEQYF
V: TRBV9; D: NA; J: TRBJ2-7; size: NA; DNA: TGTGCCAGCAGCGCGAGCGTGGGGGGAGGAGGAAACGAGCAGTACTTC; CDR3: CASSASVGGGGNEQYF
V: TRBV5-4; D: NA; J: TRBJ1-4; size: NA; DNA: TGTGCCAGCAGCTTAGGGGGTAAACTGTTTTTT; CDR3: CASSLGGKLFF
V: TRBV28; D: NA; J: TRBJ2-7; size: once; DNA: TGTGCCAGCAGTTTACGCCTCCACTACGAGCAGTACTTC; CDR3: CASSLRLHYEQYF
V: TRBV29-1; D: TRBD1; J: TRBJ1-2; size: NA; DNA: TGCAGCGTTCGGAACAGGGGGGACTATGGCTACACCTTC; CDR3: CSVRNRGDYGYTF
V: TRBV15; D: TRBD2; J: TRBJ2-1; size: NA; DNA: TGTGCCACCAGCACCGATTCGCTAGCGGGGTACAATGAGCAGTTCTTC; CDR3: CATSTDSLAGYNEQFF
V: TRBV6-1; D: TRBD2; J: TRBJ2-3; size: NA; DNA: TGTGCCAGCAGTGGAGGGACTAGCGGGAGGGTCGTAGGAACAGATACGCAGTATTTT; CDR3: CASSGGTSGRVVGTDTQYF
V: TRBV10-3; D: NA; J: TRBJ2-7; size: NA; DNA: TGTGCCACGGGTAGGGGTGGCGAGCAGTACTTC; CDR3: CATGRGGEQYF
V: TRBV29-1; D: NA; J: TRBJ2-7; size: NA; DNA: TGCAGCGTTGAAGATTTTAGTGGGGCAACCTACGAGCAGTACTTC; CDR3: CSVEDFSGATYEQYF
V: TRBV4-1; D: NA; J: TRBJ2-1; size: few; DNA: TGCGCCAGCAGCTTGGCCGGTGCGGACAATGAGCAGTTCTTC; CDR3: CASSLAGADNEQFF
V: TRBV19; D: NA; J: TRBJ1-2; size: NA; DNA: TGTGCCAACAAGAGCCAGGGGTATGGCTACACCTTC; CDR3: CANKSQGYGYTF
V: TRBV6-5; D: NA; J: TRBJ2-2; size: NA; DNA: TGTGCCAGCAGTTACGGTGGGAGCACCGGGGAGCTGTTTTTT; CDR3: CASSYGGSTGELFF
V: TRBV27; D: NA; J: TRBJ1-1; size: NA; DNA: TGTGCCAGCTCCTCAAGGGCTGAAGCTTTCTTT; CDR3: CASSSRAEAFF
V: TRBV11-3; D: NA; J: TRBJ2-1; size: NA; DNA: TGTGCCAGCAGCTTAGCCTCAGGACAGACCTACAATGAGCAGTTCTTC; CDR3: CASSLASGQTYNEQFF
V: TRBV6-6; D: NA; J: TRBJ1-1; size: NA; DNA: TGTGCCAGCAGCCTTCGGGAAGGGCGGTACACTGAAGCTTTCTTT; CDR3: CASSLREGRYTEAFF
V: TRBV6-1; D: NA; J: TRBJ2-7; size: once; DNA: TGTGCCAGCAGTGACGGGAACTGGAGCTACGAGCAGTACTTC; CDR3: CASSDGNWSYEQYF
V: TRBV2; D: NA; J: TRBJ2-2; size: NA; DNA: TGTGCCAGCACAGGCCGCGCGGGCACCGGGGAGCTGTTTTTT; CDR3: CASTGRAGTGELFF
V: TRBV6-1; D: NA; J: TRBJ2-7; size: NA; DNA: TGTGCCAGCAGTGTAGGAAGCTACGAGCAGTACTTC; CDR3: CASSVGSYEQYF
V: TRBV19; D: NA; J: TRBJ2-2; size: NA; DNA: TGTGCCAGTCGAACGGGCGCCGGGGAGCTGTTTTTT; CDR3: CASRTGAGELFF
V: TRBV5-8; D: TRBD1; J: TRBJ2-7; size: NA; DNA: TGTGCCAGCAGTTGGACAGGGCCTTCCTACGAGCAGTACTTC; CDR3: CASSWTGPSYEQYF
V: TRBV27; D: NA; J: TRBJ1-1; size: few; DNA: TGTGCCAGCACGGGGGGGGCGGCTGAAGCTTTCTTT; CDR3: CASTGGAAEAFF
V: TRBV5-1; D: NA; J: TRBJ1-1; size: NA; DNA: TGCGCCAGCAGCTTTGTTTTGGGCACTGAAGCTTTCTTT; CDR3: CASSFVLGTEAFF
V: TRBV4-1; D: TRBD2; J: TRBJ2-3; size: NA; DNA: TGCGCCAGCAGCCAACCGGGACTAGCGGGAGTAACAGATACGCAGTATTTT; CDR3: CASSQPGLAGVTDTQYF
V: TRBV7-9; D: TRBD1; J: TRBJ2-1; size: NA; DNA: TGTGCCAGCAGCGGGTACAGGGGACCTAGCTCCTACAATGAGCAGTTCTTC; CDR3: CASSGYRGPSSYNEQFF
V: TRBV19; D: NA; J: TRBJ1-1; size: NA; DNA: TGTGCCAGTACGGGACACCCGAACACTGAAGCTTTCTTT; CDR3: CASTGHPNTEAFF
V: TRBV28; D: TRBD1; J: TRBJ2-7; size: once; DNA: TGTGCCAGCAGTCCGGACAGGGGGGAGTTTGGCGAGCAGTACTTC; CDR3: CASSPDRGEFGEQYF
V: TRBV5-1; D: NA; J: TRBJ2-1; size: NA; DNA: TGCGCCAGCAGCTGGGCAGGGGCCTCCAATGAGCAGTTCTTC; CDR3: CASSWAGASNEQFF